This TCR beta chain comes out of a study of response to subunit inactivated influenza vaccine. The germline CDR1 and CDR2 sequences are MDHEN and SYDVKM. CDR3 length: 14 amino acids. V was cut by 6 bases and J by 1 base, with 12 bases left in between. MiXCR, run by TCRdb on the RT-PCR reads, gives a single entry per CDR3 protein. The sample contains hundreds of thousands of distinct CDR3 sequences, 11% of which appear only once. These records were also assigned to another study, of T cells expressing NK-cell markers. From that paper: Libraries used 5'RACE template switching adding universal primer site and UMIs. Researchers got TCR beta repertoires out of sorted CD3+CD56+NKG2C+, CD3+CD56+NKG2C- and CD3+CD56-NKG2C+ T cells. Alpha-beta TCR T cells were the sole sorting target in several experiments, owing to an anti-gamma-delta TCR antibody. Six or seven donors showed dominant NKG2C+ clonotypes comprising roughly 1.0-7.0% of their CD8+ T cells. Expanded clones of NKG2C+ T cells had an unclear HCMV specificity.

The sequencing used PBMCs from blood, collected on the day of vaccination. J is TRBJ2-5 and V is TRBV28, with a weak D call TRBD1 (6 bases). The TCR comes from a man aged 45-65 years who received an inactivated influenza vaccine. The CDR3 loop is CASRTTGFQETQYF. CDR3 bases: TGTGCCAGCAGAACCACAGGGTTCCAAGAGACCCAGTACTTC.